This T cell receptor beta chain was recovered during a study of T cells after yellow fever vaccination. A word on this clonotype: Its antigen is still unknown.

This CDR3 contains 14 residues. Germline CDR1 SGHRS, CDR2 YFSETQ. The V and J ends lost 0 bases and 0 bases respectively, with 6 bases between them. Study results and limitations: There was a small share of clonotypes that showed up in both the CD4 and CD8 compartments.

One entry per CDR3 protein results from TCRdb running MiXCR on the 5' RACE reads. The data show about 320,000 distinct CDR3 sequences, around 6.8% seen once. This TCR was sampled from a man younger than 30 who received the YFV17D yellow fever vaccine. Sequencing was performed on PBMCs, taken about 49 days after the first yellow fever vaccination. The rearrangement links TRBV5-1 to TRBJ2-5; D is unclear. The CDR3 nucleotides read TGCGCCAGCAGCTTGGACAGCTACCAAGAGACCCAGTACTTC. Translation gives CASSLDSYQETQYF.